One and the same sample provided the 16 T cell receptor beta chains below, sequenced in a study of technical replicates of blood from a handful of donors. The table came from immunoSEQ multiplex PCR; TCRdb's copy has only in-frame clones and leaves some out. The profile shows 75,000 to 100,000 clones, about 94% of them singletons. Sequenced material: T cells isolated from PBMCs. The source of these receptors is a human donor in good health.

This rearrangement joins TRBV27 to TRBJ2-1; TRBD2 aligns across 8 bases. Germline CDR1 reads MNHEY; CDR2 reads SMNVEV (reference sequence). This CDR3 comprises 14 residues. Germline trimming cut 8 bases from V and 3 bases from J; bases unmatched to any gene: 6. The CDR3: CASSVGLDYNEQFF. The CDR3 region has the DNA TGTGCCAGCTCCGTGGGACTAGACTACAATGAGCAGTTCTTC.

The chain couples TRBV6-1 to TRBJ2-1; D is ambiguous. Trimming removed 9 bases from V and 5 bases from J, with 14 bases in between. The germline gives CDR1 MNHNS, CDR2 SASEGT. CDR3 length: 13 amino acids. CDR3 protein: CASGGNWNNEQFF. CDR3 DNA: TGTGCCAGTGGCGGTAACTGGAACAATGAGCAGTTCTTC.

The chain carries TRBV9 and TRBJ2-1; 7 nucleotides align to TRBD2. The trim removed 7 bases at V and 8 bases at J, leaving 3 bases unmatched. Germline V gives CDR1 SGDLS, CDR2 YYNGEE. CDR3 length: 11 amino acids. DNA of the CDR3: TGTGCCAGCCAGGGAGGGTATGAGCAGTTCTTC. This gives the protein CASQGGYEQFF.

In nucleotides, the CDR3 is TGTGCCAGCAGCGTACTCGAGAGGAGCACAGATACGCAGTATTTT. The encoded protein is CASSVLERSTDTQYF. The rearrangement uses TRBV7-2 and TRBJ2-3; the D is unclear. This CDR3 has 15 residues. V dropped 5 bases and J dropped 0 bases, with 12 bases sitting between them. The germline V gene encodes CDR1 SGHTA and CDR2 FQGNSA.

This clone was recorded only once. The junction and the germline gene differ at one end; a read error may be behind it. The chain links TRBV7-7 to TRBJ2-2; D is ambiguous. The CDR3 extends over 13 amino acids. Germline V gives CDR1 SSHAT, CDR2 FNYEAQ (reference sequence). CDR3 in amino acids: CASSSARAGELFF. CDR3 DNA sequence: TGTGCTAGCAGCTCGGCCCGGGCCGGGGAGCTGTTTTTT.

The chain uses TRBV27 and TRBJ2-2, with D unclear. V was pared by 5 bases and J by 3 bases, with 4 bases between. In germline, CDR1 is MNHEY, CDR2 SMNVEV (reference sequence). The CDR3 has 12 residues. Here the CDR3 DNA reads TGTGCCAGCAGTCCTCACACCGGGGAGCTGTTTTTT. Residues: CASSPHTGELFF.

The CDR3 nucleotides read TGCGCCAGCAGCTTCGGGGGACAGGGCGGCACCTACGAGCAGTACTTC. This gives the protein CASSFGGQGGTYEQYF. The gene calls are TRBV5-1 and TRBJ2-7, with TRBD1 matching over 9 bases. Germline CDR1 reads SGHRS; CDR2 reads YFSETQ. J lost 2 bases, V lost 2 bases, and 8 bases had no gene match. There are 16 residues in the CDR3.

V and J are TRBV5-6 and TRBJ2-1; D not resolved. Germline V gives CDR1 SGHDT, CDR2 YYEEEE. Trimming took off 2 bases at V and 8 bases at J, with 11 bases between the two ends. This CDR3 region has 13 residues. CDR3 coding DNA: TGTGCCAGCAGCTTTGTCTATTCTCATGAGCAGTTCTTC. Translated: CASSFVYSHEQFF.

The chain has TRBV4-1 and TRBJ1-3, with 7 bases identical to TRBD1. The CDR3 is made up of 15 amino acids. V was clipped by 4 bases and J by 1 base; unmatched bases: 4. Germline V gives CDR1 MGHRA, CDR2 YSYEKL. The CDR3 nucleotides read TGCGCCAGCAGCCCAACGGACAGGTCTGGAAACACCATATATTTT. This translates into CASSPTDRSGNTIYF.

The rearrangement links TRBV19 to TRBJ2-7, with D perhaps TRBD1 (5 bases). Germline V lookup: CDR1 LNHDA, CDR2 SQIVND (reference sequence). The CDR3 spans 14 residues. The germline V and J ends were trimmed by 4 bases and 0 bases, with 10 bases remaining between them. The CDR3 coding sequence is TGTGCCAGTAGTAACTCGGACACCTCCTACGAGCAGTACTTC. The encoded protein is CASSNSDTSYEQYF.

CDR3 sequence: CSVDEDNDNEQFF. The CDR3 nucleotides read TGCAGCGTTGACGAGGACAACGACAATGAGCAGTTCTTC. The chain carries TRBV29-1 and TRBJ2-1; a possible D gene is TRBD1 (5 bases). The CDR3 has 13 residues. V lost 3 bases, J lost 5 bases, and 11 bases lay in between. Germline CDR1 and CDR2: SQVTM and ANQGSEA.

The chain recombines TRBV5-1 with TRBJ2-5; D may be TRBD2 (6 bases). Deletions cut 3 bases from V and 5 bases from J, with 14 bases between. The CDR3 covers 14 residues. From germline, CDR1 is SGHRS and CDR2 YFSETQ. CDR3 in DNA: TGCGCCAGCAGCTGGAGGGGCAGGGACGAGACCCAGTACTTC. Its protein is CASSWRGRDETQYF.

The chain carries TRBV5-5 and TRBJ2-3, with unresolved D. This CDR3 spans 14 amino acids. Germline-derived CDR1 and CDR2 are SGHKS and YYEKEE (reference sequence). The V gene lost 6 bases and the J gene lost 0 bases, with 11 bases spanning the gap. The CDR3, as DNA: TGTGCCAGCACCCTGTCCTTTAGCACAGATACGCAGTATTTT. It yields the protein CASTLSFSTDTQYF. Full variable domain (outside the CDR3, taken from reference TRBV5-5 and TRBJ2-3): DAGVTQSPTHLIKTRGQQVTLRCSPISGHKSVSWYQQVLGQGPQFIFQYYEKEERGRGNFPDRFSARQFPNYSSELNVNALLLGDSALYLCASTLSFSTDTQYFGPGTRLTVL.

This chain joins TRBV11-3 and TRBJ2-7, with TRBD1 identical over 9 bases. Germline lookup yields CDR1 SGHNT and CDR2 YENEEA. Germline trimming cut 5 bases from V and 1 base from J; bases unmatched to any gene: 3. The CDR3 runs to 14 residues. CDR3 amino acids: CASSPGTGSYEQYF. CDR3 nucleotides: TGTGCCAGCAGCCCCGGGACAGGGTCCTACGAGCAGTACTTC.

The V call is TRBV19, the J call TRBJ2-7, with D perhaps matching TRBD2 (5 bases). V was shortened by 7 bases and J by 7 bases, with 20 bases between the two germline ends. This CDR3 has 14 residues. Germline-derived CDR1 and CDR2 are LNHDA and SQIVND (reference sequence). CDR3 in amino acids: CASTDFPDAGEQYF. The DNA for the CDR3 is TGTGCCAGTACGGACTTCCCGGACGCGGGTGAGCAGTACTTC.

The chain employs TRBV28 and TRBJ2-3; 7 bases align to TRBD2. This CDR3 comprises 15 residues. The trim removed 3 bases at V and 6 bases at J, leaving 9 bases unmatched. Germline V gives CDR1 MDHEN, CDR2 SYDVKM. CDR3 sequence: CASSFVGEGTDTQYF. The DNA of the CDR3 is TGTGCCAGCAGTTTTGTTGGGGAGGGTACGGATACGCAGTATTTT.